This T cell receptor (beta chain) appears in the sequencing data of a study of cytomegalovirus exposure and HLA in healthy donors. Overall study findings and caveats: It was confirmed in vitro that a few of the CMV-associated chains were specific for CMV antigens. The study found most TCR sequences rare, yet found some public TCRs in many donors. Diagnosis of cytomegalovirus status made by the classifier reportedly showed high specificity and sensitivity. Altogether, some 160 TCR beta chains were recorded as cytomegalovirus-associated.

Trimming cost V 4 bases and J 2 bases; bases outside gene matches: 2. This CDR3 contains 14 residues. Germline CDR1 is SQVTM and CDR2 is ANQGSEA. It was with 60 Vbeta and 13 Jbeta primers that the PCR ran. This table comes from immunoSEQ multiplex PCR, and its TCRdb copy is limited to in-frame clones, with some not included. The sample shows approximately 30,000 clones, and over 4% sits with its ten largest clones. Points on this clone: Its matching antigen is unknown.

The sequence was collected from a woman aged 35 to 49 in good health and CMV-seropositive. The genes are TRBV29-1 and TRBJ2-7, with 13 bases that match TRBD2. Sequencing used PBMCs. In nucleotides, the CDR3 is TGCAGCGTTGGACTAGCGGGAGGCGCCTACGAGCAGTACTTC. Translating it yields CSVGLAGGAYEQYF.